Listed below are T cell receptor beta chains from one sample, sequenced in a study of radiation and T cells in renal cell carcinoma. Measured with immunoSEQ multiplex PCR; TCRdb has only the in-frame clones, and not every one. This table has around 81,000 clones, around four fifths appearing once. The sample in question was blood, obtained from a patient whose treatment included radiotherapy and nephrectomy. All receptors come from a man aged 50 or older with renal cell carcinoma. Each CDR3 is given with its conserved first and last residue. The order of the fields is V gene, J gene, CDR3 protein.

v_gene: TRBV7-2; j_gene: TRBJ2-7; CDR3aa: CASSPTSSYEQYF
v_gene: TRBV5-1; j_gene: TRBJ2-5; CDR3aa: CASSLGDRAGETQYF
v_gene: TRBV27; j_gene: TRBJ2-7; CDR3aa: CASRTTGGKDEQYF
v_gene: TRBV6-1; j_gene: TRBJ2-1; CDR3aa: CASRDLAGVSLGQFF
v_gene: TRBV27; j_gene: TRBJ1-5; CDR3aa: CASSLSLAGRGNQPQHF
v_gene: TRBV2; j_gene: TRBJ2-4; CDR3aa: CASSEFSRQNIQYF
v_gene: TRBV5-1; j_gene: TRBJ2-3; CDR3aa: CASSLGGTDTQYF
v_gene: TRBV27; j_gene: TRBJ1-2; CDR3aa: CASSRQGYGYTF
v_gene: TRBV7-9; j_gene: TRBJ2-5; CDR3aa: CASSLWASGGLGGQYF
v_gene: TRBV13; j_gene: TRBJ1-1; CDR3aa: CASSLPLMGSDTEAFF
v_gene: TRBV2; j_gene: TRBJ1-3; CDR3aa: CARQDSNGNTIYF
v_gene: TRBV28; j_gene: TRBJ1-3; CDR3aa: CASSIPREGGNTIYF
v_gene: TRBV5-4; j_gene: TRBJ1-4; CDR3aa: CASSSTGTDRLTEKLFF
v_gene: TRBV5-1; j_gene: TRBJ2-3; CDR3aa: CASTISAGLGTDTQYF
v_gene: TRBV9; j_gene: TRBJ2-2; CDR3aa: CASSVEGFGWTATGELFF
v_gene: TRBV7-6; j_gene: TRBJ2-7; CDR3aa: CASAPLGGGSIYEQYF
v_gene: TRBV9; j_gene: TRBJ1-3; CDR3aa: CASSVQDSGNTIYF
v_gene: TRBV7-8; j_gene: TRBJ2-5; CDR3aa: CASSFPYRVGQTQYF
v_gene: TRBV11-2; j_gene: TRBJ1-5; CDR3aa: CASSPGDNQPQHF
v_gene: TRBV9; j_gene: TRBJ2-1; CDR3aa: CASSPYDRGNEQFF
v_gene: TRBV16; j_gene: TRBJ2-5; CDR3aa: CATGKGVEETQYF
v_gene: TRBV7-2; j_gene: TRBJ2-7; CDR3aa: CASSSRRAYEQYF
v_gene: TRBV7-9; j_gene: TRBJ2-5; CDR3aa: CASSSQESETQYF
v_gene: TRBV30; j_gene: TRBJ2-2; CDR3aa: CAWTGATGELFF
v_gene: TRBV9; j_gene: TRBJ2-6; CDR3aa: CASSVRSGANVLTF
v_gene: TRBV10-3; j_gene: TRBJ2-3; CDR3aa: CAISESTGGIGTQYF
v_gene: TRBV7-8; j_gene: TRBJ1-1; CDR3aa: CASSTHRGQNTEAFF
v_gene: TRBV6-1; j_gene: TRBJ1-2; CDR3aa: CASSDWGVLTDGYTF
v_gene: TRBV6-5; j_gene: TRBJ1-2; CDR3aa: CASRPSTGRSYGYTF
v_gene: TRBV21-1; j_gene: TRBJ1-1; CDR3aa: CASSTRYRGNTEAFF
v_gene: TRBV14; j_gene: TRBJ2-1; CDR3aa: CASSQVGIAAYNEQFF
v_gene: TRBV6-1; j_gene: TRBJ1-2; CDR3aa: CASYARDRGYGYTF
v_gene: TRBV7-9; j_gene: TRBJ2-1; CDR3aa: CASSSMTDTYYNEQFF
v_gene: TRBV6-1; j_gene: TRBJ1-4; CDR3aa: CASSERAGEDEKLFF
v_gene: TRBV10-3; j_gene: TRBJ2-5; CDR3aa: CAISVPGRETQYF
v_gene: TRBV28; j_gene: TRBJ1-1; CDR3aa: CASRRDRVGTEAFF
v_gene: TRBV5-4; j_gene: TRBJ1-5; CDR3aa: CASSLQGYNQPQHF
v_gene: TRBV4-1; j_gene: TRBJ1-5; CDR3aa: CASSQDTRLRARISNQPQHF
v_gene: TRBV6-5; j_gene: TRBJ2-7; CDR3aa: CASSYGQATGYEQYF
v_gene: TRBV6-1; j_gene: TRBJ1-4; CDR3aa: CASSGDRRTNEKLFF
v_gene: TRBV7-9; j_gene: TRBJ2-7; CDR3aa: CASSSGRIYEQYF
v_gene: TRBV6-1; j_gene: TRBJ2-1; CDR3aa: CASSEVGNEQFF
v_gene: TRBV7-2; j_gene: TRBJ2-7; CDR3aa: CASRDGQGYYEQYF
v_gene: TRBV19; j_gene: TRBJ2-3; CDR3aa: CASRPLGEYNTDTQYF
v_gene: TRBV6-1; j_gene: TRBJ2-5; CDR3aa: CASSDGRSQETQYF
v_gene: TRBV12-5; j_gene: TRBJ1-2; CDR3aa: CASGTPTAGGYTF
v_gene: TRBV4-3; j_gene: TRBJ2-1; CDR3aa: CASSQVGQRGGLNEQFF
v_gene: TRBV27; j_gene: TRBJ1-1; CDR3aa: CASSLGQTTEAFF
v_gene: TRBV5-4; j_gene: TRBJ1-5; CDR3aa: CASSTGQDQPQHF
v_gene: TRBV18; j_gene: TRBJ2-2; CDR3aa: CASSPEGSPGELFF
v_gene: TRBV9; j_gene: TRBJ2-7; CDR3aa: CASSVWTGEGEQYF
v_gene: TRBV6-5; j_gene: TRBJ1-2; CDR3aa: CASTSLGSKGYGYTF
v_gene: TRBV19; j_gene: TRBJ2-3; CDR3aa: CASSRLAGKGGTLTDTQYF
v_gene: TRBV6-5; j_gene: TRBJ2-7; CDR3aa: CASSVRTDSYEQYF
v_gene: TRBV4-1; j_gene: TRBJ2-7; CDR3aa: CASSQPGTSYEQYF
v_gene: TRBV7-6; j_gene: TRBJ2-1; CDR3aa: CASSLVVSGGYNEQFF
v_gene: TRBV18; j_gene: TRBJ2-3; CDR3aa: CASSPPPTDTQYF